Given below is one TCR beta chain in context. Antigen specificity is unknown. Looked up from germline, CDR1 is SGHVS and CDR2 is FQNEAQ. CDR3 length: 15 amino acids. The ends were cut back, 6 bases at V and 2 bases at J, with 14 bases in the middle. The data were obtained in a study of T cell repertoires in cytomegalovirus infection. Overall study context: Public TCR beta signatures marked donors with CMV infection and the matching HLA. Findings and limits, study-wide: CMV-specific TCR beta clonotypes restricted by HLA-C were the ones dominating the ex vivo response. Totalled public TCR beta family frequency picked out people who carried CMV plus the relevant HLA.

TCRdb independently ran MiXCR on the reads; one entry per CDR3 protein. The repertoire includes some 400,000 distinct CDR3 sequences, about 33% of them detected once, and approximately 15% sits in the top ten. Sequencing input: PBMCs. The chain combines TRBV7-8 with TRBJ1-5; D not certain. The receptor was derived from a human donor in good health (CMV status not recorded). Some clones in this sample may be carry-over from other donors' samples. CDR3 nucleotide sequence: TGTGCCAGCAGTCTGGACGGTCTAGGCAATCAGCCCCAGCATTTT. Its translation: CASSLDGLGNQPQHF.